This passage covers 20 T cell receptor beta chains from one sample sequenced in a study of shared clonotypes between healthy human individuals (dated by TCRdb to between 2020 and 2021). Library construction relied on the immunoSEQ multiplex PCR assay. Held by TCRdb, this immuneACCESS table contains in-frame sequences only and omits some clones. Under half of the omission traces to an unresolved V gene where checked; the cause of the rest is unknown. Present in this sample are some 500,000 clones, almost 97% of which were seen just once. Clones ranked in the top ten supply approximately 0.06% of the sample. The sample taken for sequencing was naive CD4+ T cells sorted from blood. The sample's cell subset or site label, decoded: CD45RA+ positively selected. The receptors stem from a woman in her 30s in good health.

The rearrangement links TRBV6-6 to TRBJ1-2, with 9 bases aligning to TRBD1. Germline V gene sequence: CDR1 MNHNY, CDR2 SVGAGI (reference sequence). The CDR3 consists of 16 residues. The junction had 12 bases not matched to a gene; V was cut back by 6 bases and J by 4 bases. The CDR3 DNA reads TGTGCCAGCAGACCGGGACAGGGACTCTCTGGCTATGGCTACACCTTC. Translating gives CASRPGQGLSGYGYTF.

This chain connects TRBV18 to TRBJ2-7; no clear D gene. Germline V gene data show CDR1 as KGHSH and CDR2 as LQKENI. This CDR3 contains 13 residues. V lost 2 bases, J lost 3 bases, and 8 bases lay in between. The CDR3 nucleotides are TGTGCCAGCTCACCAGACAAAGGCTACGAGCAGTACTTC. It is translated as CASSPDKGYEQYF. The variable domain in full, with the rest retrieved from reference TRBV18 and TRBJ2-7, is NAGVMQNPRHLVRRRGQEARLRCSPMKGHSHVYWYRQLPEEGLKFMVYLQKENIIDESGMPKERFSAEFPKEGPSILRIQQVVRGDSAAYFCASSPDKGYEQYFGPGTRLTVT.

The gene calls are TRBV5-1 and TRBJ1-4, with D possibly being TRBD1 (6 bases). Trimming stripped 3 bases from V and 8 bases from J, with 14 bases between. Germline CDR1 SGHRS, CDR2 YFSETQ. The CDR3 is 14 residues long. The CDR3 spells CASSYTQGGEKLFF. CDR3 in DNA: TGCGCCAGCAGCTATACACAGGGAGGGGAAAAACTGTTTTTT.

V and J are TRBV18 and TRBJ2-2; TRBD1 or TRBD2 may be the D gene (5 bases each). The CDR3 is made up of 14 amino acids. CDR1 and CDR2 from the germline V gene are KGHSH and LQKENI. V was cut by 4 bases and J by 3 bases, with 9 bases left in between. The CDR3 region has the DNA TGTGCCAGCTCACGGGGGACCTACACCGGGGAGCTGTTTTTT. It specifies CASSRGTYTGELFF.

This rearrangement joins TRBV29-1 to TRBJ1-4; D is undetermined. The CDR3 contains 13 residues. The germline gives CDR1 SQVTM, CDR2 ANQGSEA. V lost 4 bases and J lost 0, with 6 bases in between. The CDR3 DNA reads TGCAGCGTTGCGGGCACAACTAATGAAAAACTGTTTTTT. Protein sequence: CSVAGTTNEKLFF.

A remark on this clone: In the same sample, other DNA sequences code for this CDR3. V gene TRBV5-1 combines with J gene TRBJ2-5, with D possibly matching TRBD2 (6 bases). Germline loops: CDR1 SGHRS, CDR2 YFSETQ. The CDR3 runs to 13 residues. The V end was cut by 0 bases, the J end by 4 bases, with 7 bases between. CDR3: CASSLGGGETQYF. The CDR3, as DNA: TGCGCCAGCAGCTTGGGGGGAGGAGAGACCCAGTACTTC.

The chain has TRBV18 and TRBJ2-1, with a tentative D call TRBD2 (6 bases). The CDR3 is 15 residues long. Germline loops: CDR1 KGHSH, CDR2 LQKENI. The V gene lost 0 bases and the J gene lost 3 bases, with 9 bases spanning the gap. CDR3 protein: CASSPPPGDYNEQFF. CDR3 bases: TGTGCCAGCTCACCACCGCCGGGAGACTACAATGAGCAGTTCTTC.

The CDR3 coding sequence is TGTGCCAGTAGGGGGACTAAGCGGTACGACGAGCAGTTCTTC. As protein: CASRGTKRYDEQFF. This chain connects TRBV19 to TRBJ2-1; TRBD2 aligns across 7 bases. This CDR3 is built from 14 residues. Germline-derived CDR1 and CDR2 are LNHDA and SQIVND (reference sequence). Trimming took 6 bases from V and 10 from J; bases not matched to a gene: 12. The full variable domain, in which reference TRBV19 and TRBJ2-1 provide the parts outside the CDR3, is DGGITQSPKYLFRKEGQNVTLSCEQNLNHDAMYWYRQDPGQGLRLIYYSQIVNDFQKGDIAEGYSVSREKKESFPLTVTSAQKNPTAFYLCASRGTKRYDEQFFGPGTRLTVL.

V is TRBV5-1 and J is TRBJ1-1; D is uncertain. CDR3 length: 14 residues. V was cut by 0 bases and J by 5 bases, with 11 bases left in between. Germline CDR1 and CDR2: SGHRS and YFSETQ. CDR3 sequence (DNA): TGCGCCAGCAGCTTGGGAGTAGGACCTACTGAAGCTTTCTTT. Encoded protein: CASSLGVGPTEAFF.

V gene TRBV6-6 combines with J gene TRBJ1-1; D is perhaps TRBD1 (5 bases). Germline-derived CDR1 and CDR2 are MNHNY and SVGAGI (reference sequence). The CDR3 extends over 14 amino acids. Between the trimmed V and J ends, which lost 5 bases and 6 bases, there was a span of 16 bases. This chain's CDR3 is CASSRQPIRAEAFF. As DNA, the CDR3 is TGTGCCAGCAGTAGACAGCCCATACGTGCTGAAGCTTTCTTT.

The chain employs TRBV11-2 and TRBJ2-1, with 7 bases identical to TRBD2. Germline-derived CDR1 and CDR2 are SGHAT and FQNNGV. There are 15 residues in the CDR3. V gave up 4 bases and J gave up 7 bases; unmatched junction bases: 10. CDR3 region: CASSSRLAAVNEQFF. The DNA of the CDR3 is TGTGCCAGCAGCTCCCGACTAGCCGCAGTGAATGAGCAGTTCTTC.

This chain links TRBV18 with TRBJ2-7; D ambiguous. This CDR3 has 14 residues. The germline CDR1 and CDR2 sequences are KGHSH and LQKENI. The ends were cut back, 4 bases at V and 1 base at J, with 11 bases in the middle. The chain's CDR3 is CASSQGRTSYEQYF. The CDR3 nucleotides read TGTGCCAGCTCACAGGGCCGTACGTCCTACGAGCAGTACTTC.

The rearrangement uses TRBV4-1 and TRBJ2-2; TRBD2 is a possible D gene (6 bases). The CDR3 length is 15 residues. The V end lost 4 bases, the J end lost 5 bases, and 14 bases lay between the germline ends. CDR1 is MGHRA, CDR2 YSYEKL, per germline. The CDR3 loop reads CASSPAASDTGELFF. CDR3 coding DNA: TGCGCCAGCAGCCCGGCGGCTAGCGATACCGGGGAGCTGTTTTTT.

The chain employs TRBV18 and TRBJ2-2; D unresolved. Germline lookup yields CDR1 KGHSH and CDR2 LQKENI. The V end was cut by 3 bases, the J end by 6 bases, with 8 bases between. The CDR3 runs 13 residues. The CDR3 coding sequence is TGTGCCAGCTCACCGGCAGGCCCCGGGGAGCTGTTTTTT. Its protein product is CASSPAGPGELFF.

The rearrangement uses TRBV6-5 and TRBJ1-4; TRBD1 matches at 7 bases. CDR1 is MNHEY and CDR2 is SVGAGI in the germline V gene. The V gene end was trimmed by 6 bases and the J gene end by 8 bases; junction bases not matched to a gene: 9. The CDR3 runs 14 residues. The CDR3 nucleotides are TGTGCCAGCAGCCCCGGACAGGCACGGGAAAAACTGTTTTTT. It translates to CASSPGQAREKLFF.

In this sample, this clone turned up once. The chain joins TRBV2 to TRBJ2-4, with D possibly matching TRBD2 (6 bases). CDR3 length: 17 residues. V was pared by 0 bases and J by 3 bases, with 15 bases between. Germline V lookup: CDR1 SNHLY, CDR2 FYNNEI. The CDR3 sequence is CASSEARGGGHKNIQYF. Written as DNA, the CDR3 is TGTGCCAGCAGTGAAGCGAGAGGAGGAGGGCACAAAAACATTCAGTACTTC.

This clone showed up just once. This rearrangement joins TRBV28 to TRBJ1-5; D is unclear. This CDR3 comprises 15 residues. Trimming pared 5 bases from V and 7 bases from J, leaving 18 bases between. Germline CDR1 MDHEN, CDR2 SYDVKM. The CDR3 DNA is TGTGCCAGCAGTCCTGGTGAACTGGGCGGCCAGCCCCAGCATTTT. Translation gives CASSPGELGGQPQHF.

This chain joins TRBV10-2 and TRBJ1-3; TRBD1 aligns across 8 bases. CDR1 and CDR2 from the germline V gene are WSHSY and SAAADI. The CDR3 extends over 14 amino acids. The V segment lost 4 bases and the J segment 4 bases; nucleotides outside the gene matches: 3. CDR3 sequence (DNA): TGCGCCAGCAGTGGTCGGACAGGGGGAAACACCATATATTTT. Its translation: CASSGRTGGNTIYF.

The chain has TRBV5-4 and TRBJ2-7; 11 bases map to TRBD2. CDR1 is SGHNT, CDR2 YYREEE, per germline (reference sequence). V lost 3 bases, J lost 4 bases, and 6 bases stayed unmatched. The CDR3 has 15 amino acids. The CDR3 region is CASSSPGLAVYEQYF. CDR3 DNA sequence: TGTGCCAGCAGCTCGCCGGGACTAGCGGTATACGAGCAGTACTTC.

This clone was observed once. J is TRBJ1-2 and V is TRBV28; TRBD1 aligns across 10 bases. The CDR3 is 17 amino acids. Germline V gene data show CDR1 as MDHEN and CDR2 as SYDVKM. After removal of 6 bases from V and 9 bases from J, the junction contained 19 bases not matched to a gene. CDR3 in amino acids: CASSDSSNLGQGSRYTF. In nucleotides, the CDR3 is TGTGCCAGCAGCGATTCAAGCAATCTGGGACAGGGGTCGCGCTACACCTTC.